One sample yielded the 28 T cell receptor beta chains listed below, sequenced in a study of T cell responses to AZD1222 COVID-19 vaccine. The assay was immunoSEQ multiplex PCR, and TCRdb's table has in-frame clones only and misses some. This sample yields more than 85,000 clones, of which roughly 87% are seen a single time; 5% to 5.5% belongs to the top ten. The material was peripheral blood, obtained on day 0 of AZD1222 vaccination. These receptors were collected from an adult in good health.

The V gene is TRBV7-9, the J gene TRBJ2-7, with D possibly TRBD1 on 5 matching bases. The CDR3 contains 13 residues. The germline V gene encodes CDR1 SEHNR and CDR2 FQNEAQ (reference sequence). Trimming removed 3 bases at V and 2 bases at J, with 8 bases between. The CDR3 reads CASSLAGTYEQYF. The CDR3 DNA reads as TGTGCCAGCAGCTTGGCAGGGACCTACGAGCAGTACTTC.

This chain uses TRBV19 with TRBJ1-3; 7 bases fit TRBD1. From germline, CDR1 is LNHDA and CDR2 SQIVND (reference sequence). With V trimmed by 5 bases and J by 0 bases, 22 bases remained unmatched. The CDR3 totals 21 residues. In DNA, the CDR3 is TGTGCCAGTAGTCCCCAGGACAGGTTGCCCGATTTGCGCCACTCTGGAAACACCATATATTTT. Translated, it gives CASSPQDRLPDLRHSGNTIYF.

The chain links TRBV7-2 to TRBJ1-5; D gene uncertain. The CDR3 is made up of 13 amino acids. V lost 5 bases and J 4 bases, leaving 9 bases between the germline ends. Germline V lookup: CDR1 SGHTA, CDR2 FQGNSA. The CDR3 loop is CASSINTNQPQHF. The CDR3 region has the DNA TGTGCCAGCAGCATCAATACGAATCAGCCCCAGCATTTT.

V gene TRBV7-2 combines with J gene TRBJ1-2; D might be TRBD1 (5 bases). The CDR3 totals 15 residues. Germline CDR1 is SGHTA and CDR2 is FQGNSA. Trimming cost V 0 bases and J 3 bases, with 11 bases left between them. The CDR3 sequence: CASSLAAREYYGYTF. Written as DNA, the CDR3 is TGTGCCAGCAGCTTAGCGGCCAGGGAGTACTATGGCTACACCTTC.

This clone was seen a few times. The V and J genes are TRBV5-4 and TRBJ2-1, with D possibly matching TRBD1 (5 bases). V lost 0 bases and J 0 bases, leaving 7 bases between the germline ends. The CDR3 covers 15 residues. CDR1 and CDR2 from the germline V gene are SGHNT and YYREEE (reference sequence). The CDR3 loop reads CASSLARASYNEQFF. CDR3 bases: TGTGCCAGCAGCTTGGCCAGGGCCTCCTACAATGAGCAGTTCTTC.

This clone was detected only a few times. The V and J genes are TRBV30 and TRBJ2-1, with D possibly matching TRBD2 (6 bases). The V end was cut by 4 bases, the J end by 2 bases, with 12 bases between. Germline V lookup: CDR1 GTSNPN, CDR2 SVGIG (reference sequence). CDR3 size: 14 residues. In DNA, the CDR3 is TGTGCCTGGAAGGCGGGGTTGGCCTACAATGAGCAGTTCTTC. It specifies CAWKAGLAYNEQFF.

The gene calls are TRBV28 and TRBJ1-1; no firm D call. The CDR3 runs to 12 residues. The ends were cut back, 6 bases at V and 10 bases at J, with 15 bases in the middle. From germline, CDR1 is MDHEN and CDR2 SYDVKM. CDR3 in DNA: TGTGCCAGCAGCTCCGTGGGGTTTGGAGCTTTCTTT. It translates to CASSSVGFGAFF.

This chain connects TRBV9 to TRBJ1-2; no clear D. Trimming took off 0 bases at V and 6 bases at J, with 21 bases between the two ends. The CDR3 is 17 amino acids. In germline, CDR1 is SGDLS, CDR2 YYNGEE. The CDR3 DNA reads as TGTGCCAGCAGCGTAGCTTCGTATGGAGGTTTTGCGGATGGCTACACCTTC. Protein: CASSVASYGGFADGYTF.

The chain uses TRBV30 and TRBJ1-5, with TRBD1 matching over 9 bases. The CDR3 consists of 15 residues. Germline V gives CDR1 GTSNPN, CDR2 SVGIG (reference sequence). J gave up 6 bases and V 3 bases, and 9 bases lay outside the gene matches. DNA for the CDR3: TGTGCCTGGAGAAAACAGGGGGCCGTATTTCAGCCCCAGCATTTT. Its protein is CAWRKQGAVFQPQHF.

This chain connects TRBV6-5 to TRBJ2-1; the match to TRBD2 covers 11 bases. CDR1 is MNHEY and CDR2 is SVGAGI in the germline V gene. The trim removed 11 bases at V and 7 bases at J, leaving 13 bases unmatched. The CDR3 extends over 15 amino acids. The CDR3 region has the DNA TGTGCCGCATCCTCTGCTAGCGGGAGGAGGAATGAGCAGTTCTTC. This codes for CAASSASGRRNEQFF.

The V call is TRBV15, the J call TRBJ2-3; D gene uncertain. The CDR3 runs to 18 residues. The V end was cut by 0 bases, the J end by 6 bases, with 22 bases between. Germline V gene lookup returns CDR1 LNHNV and CDR2 YYDKDF (reference sequence). In nucleotides, the CDR3 is TGTGCCACCAGCAGAGATCGAATTGCTTCCGTATTGGGCGATACGCAGTATTTT. Protein sequence: CATSRDRIASVLGDTQYF.

The gene calls are TRBV11-3 and TRBJ2-7; D gene unclear. CDR1 SGHNT and CDR2 YENEEA come from the germline V gene. The V end lost 0 bases, the J end lost 3 bases, and 3 bases lay between the germline ends. There are 12 residues in the CDR3. The CDR3 here is CASSLDGYEQYF. CDR3 nucleotides: TGTGCCAGCAGCTTAGATGGCTACGAGCAGTACTTC. Full variable domain (missing parts from reference TRBV11-3 and TRBJ2-7): EAGVVQSPRYKIIEKKQPVAFWCNPISGHNTLYWYLQNLGQGPELLIRYENEEAVDDSQLPKDRFSAERLKGVDSTLKIQPAELGDSAVYLCASSLDGYEQYFGPGTRLTVT.

The J gene is TRBJ2-1, the V gene TRBV27; 10 nucleotides line up with TRBD2. Germline trimming cut 4 bases from V and 8 bases from J; bases unmatched to any gene: 14. Looked up from germline, CDR1 is MNHEY and CDR2 is SMNVEV (reference sequence). This CDR3 has 17 residues. Written as DNA, the CDR3 is TGTGCCAGCAGTTCGGCGTCCAGCGGGAGGGCCATATATGAGCAGTTCTTC. Translated: CASSSASSGRAIYEQFF.

The chain employs TRBV28 and TRBJ2-3, with TRBD2 as a possible D gene (5 bases). This CDR3 has 13 residues. Germline lookup yields CDR1 MDHEN and CDR2 SYDVKM. The germline V and J ends were trimmed by 6 bases and 1 base, with 8 bases remaining between them. The CDR3 region has the DNA TGTGCCAGCAGGTCCGGGGGCACAGATACGCAGTATTTT. It is translated as CASRSGGTDTQYF. Together with reference TRBV28 and TRBJ2-3, the CDR3 gives the full variable domain: DVKVTQSSRYLVKRTGEKVFLECVQDMDHENMFWYRQDPGLGLRLIYFSYDVKMKEKGDIPEGYSVSREKKERFSLILESASTNQTSMYLCASRSGGTDTQYFGPGTRLTVL.

The rearrangement uses TRBV6-5 and TRBJ1-5; no reliable D call. The CDR3 contains 14 residues. Germline values: CDR1 MNHEY, CDR2 SVGAGI. The V end lost 6 bases, the J end lost 0 bases, and 9 bases lay between the germline ends. The CDR3, as DNA: TGTGCCAGCAGCCGGCGGGATAGCAATCAGCCCCAGCATTTT. Encoded protein: CASSRRDSNQPQHF.

V is TRBV4-2 and J is TRBJ1-1; no clear D gene. This CDR3 comprises 15 residues. Looked up from germline, CDR1 is LGHNA and CDR2 is YNFKEQ. V was cut by 4 bases and J by 0 bases, with 12 bases left in between. The chain's CDR3 is CASSPTRQLNTEAFF. The CDR3 DNA reads as TGTGCCAGCAGCCCAACAAGACAATTGAACACTGAAGCTTTCTTT.

This clone was picked up one time. The rearrangement uses TRBV7-9 and TRBJ2-7; TRBD2 aligns across 7 bases. The CDR3 loop spans 13 amino acids. The germline CDR1 and CDR2 sequences are SEHNR and FQNEAQ (reference sequence). Unmatched junction bases numbered 5, after V lost 5 bases and J lost 4 bases. CDR3 DNA sequence: TGTGCCAGCAGCCCGGGGGGAGTATACGAGCAGTACTTC. This encodes CASSPGGVYEQYF.

The V gene is TRBV5-1, the J gene TRBJ1-1; D may be TRBD1 (5 bases). The V end was cut by 0 bases, the J end by 1 base, with 10 bases between. CDR1 is SGHRS, CDR2 YFSETQ, per germline. The CDR3 is 15 amino acids. CDR3 DNA: TGCGCCAGCAGCTTGGAGCCCCAGGGGAACACTGAAGCTTTCTTT. Translating gives CASSLEPQGNTEAFF.

This clone has just a few counts. The chain carries TRBV4-1 and TRBJ2-1, with 13 bases fitting TRBD2. The junction had 5 bases not matched to a gene; V was cut back by 2 bases and J by 7 bases. CDR1 and CDR2 from the germline V gene are MGHRA and YSYEKL. This CDR3 spans 16 amino acids. This CDR3 reads CASSQTGTSGDNEQFF. The CDR3 DNA is TGCGCCAGCAGCCAAACCGGGACTAGCGGGGATAATGAGCAGTTCTTC.

J is TRBJ2-5 and V is TRBV5-1, with 9 bases lining up with TRBD1. Germline V CDR1 and CDR2: SGHRS, YFSETQ. The ends lost 5 bases at V and 4 bases at J; junction bases unmatched: 9. The CDR3 contains 15 residues. CDR3 DNA sequence: TGCGCCAGCAGGGCCCGGGACAGGGACTTAGAGACCCAGTACTTC. Protein: CASRARDRDLETQYF.

This rearrangement joins TRBV6-5 to TRBJ2-3; D not resolved. The CDR3 contains 13 residues. Germline values: CDR1 MNHEY, CDR2 SVGAGI. V was pared by 4 bases and J by 4 bases, with 9 bases between. CDR3 DNA sequence: TGTGCCAGCAGTTTTAGTTTCCCAGATACGCAGTATTTT. Its translation is CASSFSFPDTQYF.

This chain links TRBV4-1 with TRBJ2-5, with TRBD2 identical over 14 bases. Trimming removed 0 bases from V and 5 bases from J; junction bases left unmatched: 5. Per germline, CDR1 MGHRA and CDR2 YSYEKL. The CDR3 has 17 residues. Here the CDR3 DNA reads TGCGCCAGCAGCCAAGATCCGGGACTAGCGGGGGAGGAGACCCAGTACTTC. Its protein is CASSQDPGLAGEETQYF.

The chain uses TRBV30 and TRBJ1-6; 7 bases line up with TRBD1. Looked up from germline, CDR1 is GTSNPN and CDR2 is SVGIG (reference sequence). This CDR3 has 15 residues. The trim removed 4 bases at V and 5 bases at J, leaving 8 bases unmatched. Here the CDR3 reads CAWTGSGQHNSPLHF. The CDR3 DNA reads TGTGCCTGGACGGGGTCGGGACAGCATAATTCACCCCTCCACTTT.

The chain joins TRBV24-1 to TRBJ1-4, with D perhaps matching TRBD1 (6 bases). Trimming left V 7 bases short and J 9 bases short, with 20 bases between. This CDR3 is 15 amino acids long. The V gene's germline CDR1 is KGHDR and CDR2 SFDVKD. In nucleotides, the CDR3 is TGTGCCACCAGCCCCCCCCAGGGGCGAAGGAAAAAACTGTTTTTT. Its translation is CATSPPQGRRKKLFF.

The V call is TRBV4-1, the J call TRBJ1-1, with D perhaps matching TRBD1 (6 bases). The CDR3 length is 13 residues. Trimming took 1 base from V and 3 from J, leaving 6 bases between them. Germline loops: CDR1 MGHRA, CDR2 YSYEKL. The DNA of the CDR3 is TGCGCCAGCAGCCAAGGGACAGACACTGAAGCTTTCTTT. The encoded protein is CASSQGTDTEAFF.

This chain joins TRBV19 and TRBJ1-2, with D hard to call. There are 13 residues in the CDR3. Trimming stripped 7 bases from V and 1 base from J, with 10 bases between. The germline V gene has CDR1 LNHDA and CDR2 SQIVND (reference sequence). The CDR3 coding sequence is TGTGCCAGTAAGGGTCCTAATAACTATGGCTACACCTTC. Protein: CASKGPNNYGYTF. The complete variable domain, with remaining parts taken from reference TRBV19 and TRBJ1-2, reads DGGITQSPKYLFRKEGQNVTLSCEQNLNHDAMYWYRQDPGQGLRLIYYSQIVNDFQKGDIAEGYSVSREKKESFPLTVTSAQKNPTAFYLCASKGPNNYGYTFGSGTRLTVV.

The genes are TRBV28 and TRBJ1-5; D is undetermined. V was trimmed by 11 bases and J by 3 bases, leaving 17 bases between them. There are 14 residues in the CDR3. Germline CDR1 is MDHEN and CDR2 is SYDVKM. CDR3 sequence (DNA): TGTGCCGGTCGCGAGGGAGGGCCCAATCAGCCCCAGCATTTT. It specifies CAGREGGPNQPQHF.

This clone was detected once. CDR3 sequence: CASSARGLADATDTQYF. CDR3 nucleotides: TGTGCCAGCAGCGCCCGGGGCTTAGCGGATGCCACAGATACGCAGTATTTT. The rearrangement uses TRBV9 and TRBJ2-3; a possible D gene is TRBD2 (6 bases). Trimming removed 3 bases at V and 2 bases at J, with 19 bases between. The CDR3 runs 17 residues. The V gene's germline CDR1 is SGDLS and CDR2 YYNGEE.